The 13 T cell receptor beta chains in this list originate from one sample, sequenced in a study of blood T cell repertoires in COVID-19. The data were produced by immunoSEQ multiplex PCR, yet TCRdb's version contains in-frame clones alone and is incomplete. The sample shows 140,000 to 150,000 clones, over 70% of them seen only once. The sequenced sample was peripheral blood. These receptors all come from a woman aged 60-70 years with acute or convalescent COVID-19.

V is TRBV7-2 and J is TRBJ2-1; TRBD2 matches at 10 bases. Germline V gene sequence: CDR1 SGHTA, CDR2 FQGNSA. The J segment lost 8 bases and the V segment lost 1 base, leaving 8 bases of the junction unmatched. The CDR3 covers 16 residues. The CDR3 here is CASSLVGSGRWDEQFF. As DNA, the CDR3 is TGTGCCAGCAGCTTAGTTGGTAGCGGGAGGTGGGATGAGCAGTTCTTC.

This clone was recorded only once. This chain uses TRBV5-6 with TRBJ2-5; 10 bases align to TRBD2. V was clipped by 3 bases and J by 5 bases; unmatched bases: 19. The CDR3 runs 19 residues. CDR1 is SGHDT, CDR2 YYEEEE, per germline. CDR3 loop: CASSSISSGLAGDGETQYF. The CDR3 coding sequence is TGTGCCAGCAGCTCAATTTCATCGGGGCTAGCGGGAGACGGGGAGACCCAGTACTTC.

The V gene is TRBV5-1, the J gene TRBJ2-1; TRBD2 agrees at 7 bases. This CDR3 region has 14 residues. Germline-derived CDR1 and CDR2 are SGHRS and YFSETQ. The V segment lost 5 bases and the J segment 0 bases; nucleotides outside the gene matches: 2. The CDR3 DNA follows: TGCGCCAGCAGATGGACTAGCTCCTACAATGAGCAGTTCTTC. It specifies CASRWTSSYNEQFF.

In its sample, this clone was seen a few times. The chain joins TRBV27 to TRBJ1-1; D perhaps matches TRBD1 (5 bases). Trimming removed 3 bases from V and 4 bases from J, with 12 bases in between. From germline, CDR1 is MNHEY and CDR2 SMNVEV (reference sequence). This CDR3 has 14 residues. CDR3 sequence (DNA): TGTGCCAGCAGTTTTCAGGGAAGAGGCACTGAAGCTTTCTTT. It encodes CASSFQGRGTEAFF.

CDR3 DNA: TGCGCCAGCAGCCAAGAACCTAGCGGGAGTGGTTTTACCGGGGAGCTGTTTTTT. The encoded protein is CASSQEPSGSGFTGELFF. The chain uses TRBV4-1 and TRBJ2-2, with 10 bases matching TRBD2. CDR3 size: 18 residues. J lost 5 bases, V lost 0 bases, and 9 bases had no gene match. Germline-derived CDR1 and CDR2 are MGHRA and YSYEKL.

The chain couples TRBV3-1 (or the pseudogene TRBV3-2) to TRBJ2-1; 9 positions match TRBD2. Germline CDR1 and CDR2: LGHDT and YNNKEL (reference sequence). Germline trimming cut 1 base from V and 6 bases from J; bases unmatched to any gene: 4. The CDR3 is 15 amino acids. CDR3 DNA: TGTGCCAGCAGCCAAGGCGGGAGGGCCGGCAATGAGCAGTTCTTC. This codes for CASSQGGRAGNEQFF.

The genes are TRBV4-1 and TRBJ2-6; D possibly corresponds to TRBD1 (5 bases). Germline V gene data show CDR1 as MGHRA and CDR2 as YSYEKL. The V and J ends lost 1 base and 1 base respectively, with 5 bases between them. The CDR3 has 15 residues. The CDR3 region has the DNA TGCGCCAGCAGCCAAGCAGGGTCTGGGGCCAACGTCCTGACTTTC. This gives the protein CASSQAGSGANVLTF.

V is TRBV29-1 and J is TRBJ2-7; possible D gene TRBD2, 5 bases. Germline values: CDR1 SQVTM, CDR2 ANQGSEA. Trimming left V 4 bases short and J 0 bases short, with 16 bases between. The CDR3 sequence is 15 residues long. The DNA for the CDR3 is TGCAGCGTTGGTTTGCTAGCTGGTTTCTCCTACGAGCAGTACTTC. Translated, it gives CSVGLLAGFSYEQYF.

The genes are TRBV20-1 and TRBJ2-3; 10 bases agree with TRBD2. With V trimmed by 3 bases and J by 6 bases, 9 bases remained unmatched. The CDR3 runs to 15 residues. Germline V gene lookup returns CDR1 DFQATT and CDR2 SNEGSKA (reference sequence). The CDR3 DNA follows: TGCAGTGCTAGTGACGGAGCGGGAGGGTCTGATACGCAGTATTTT. Its protein product is CSASDGAGGSDTQYF.

The rearrangement joins TRBV5-1 to TRBJ1-1; D gene uncertain. The germline gives CDR1 SGHRS, CDR2 YFSETQ. This CDR3 spans 11 amino acids. V was trimmed by 1 base and J by 7 bases, leaving 5 bases between them. CDR3 sequence: CASSLRGEAFF. DNA for the CDR3: TGCGCCAGCAGCTTGCGAGGTGAAGCTTTCTTT.

This clone came up many times. The rearrangement joins TRBV7-9 to TRBJ2-1, with 9 bases fitting TRBD2. The CDR3 has 15 residues. With V trimmed by 2 bases and J by 3 bases, 2 bases remained unmatched. From germline, CDR1 is SEHNR and CDR2 FQNEAQ (reference sequence). The CDR3 nucleotides are TGTGCCAGCAGCTTACGTAGCGGGAGCTACAATGAGCAGTTCTTC. Translation: CASSLRSGSYNEQFF.

The chain carries TRBV28 and TRBJ1-4, with no clear D. Germline CDR1 and CDR2: MDHEN and SYDVKM. The V end was cut by 5 bases, the J end by 8 bases, with 18 bases between. The CDR3 is made up of 15 amino acids. The CDR3 nucleotides are TGTGCCAGCAGTCAAAACATACCACCTAGGGAAAAACTGTTTTTT. Its protein is CASSQNIPPREKLFF.

V and J are TRBV19 and TRBJ1-2; 8 bases map to TRBD1. Germline V gene sequence: CDR1 LNHDA, CDR2 SQIVND (reference sequence). The CDR3 spans 16 residues. The ends lost 4 bases at V and 4 bases at J; junction bases unmatched: 11. CDR3 bases: TGTGCCAGTAGTACCTCGACAGGGGTTCGAGGCTATGGCTACACCTTC. Translated, it gives CASSTSTGVRGYGYTF.